Below, 12 T cell receptor beta chains from the same sample are listed, as sequenced in a study of blood T cell repertoires in COVID-19. The repertoire was sequenced with immunoSEQ multiplex PCR; TCRdb's copy has only in-frame clones and lacks some. Of about 80,000 clones listed, about 87% are singletons. Sequencing was performed on peripheral blood. All receptors derive from an elderly woman with acute or convalescent COVID-19.

The CDR3: CASSSRGQLYTEAFF. CDR3 nucleotide sequence: TGTGCCAGCAGCTCCCGCGGGCAGTTGTACACTGAAGCTTTCTTT. The chain joins TRBV6-6 to TRBJ1-1; D not certain. The CDR3 sequence is 15 residues long. Trimming cost V 6 bases and J 3 bases, with 17 bases left between them. Germline V CDR1 and CDR2: MNHNY, SVGAGI (reference sequence).

A few counts support this clone. The V gene is TRBV6-1, the J gene TRBJ1-2, with 9 bases that match TRBD1. After removal of 0 bases from V and 4 bases from J, the junction contained 3 bases not matched to a gene. This CDR3 has 15 amino acids. Germline-derived CDR1 and CDR2 are MNHNS and SASEGT. The CDR3, as DNA: TGTGCCAGCAGTGAAGCGACAGGGGGGAGCTATGGCTACACCTTC. Amino acids: CASSEATGGSYGYTF.

The V and J genes are TRBV11-2 and TRBJ1-2; 7 bases are a match to TRBD1. Germline V CDR1 and CDR2: SGHAT, FQNNGV. J lost 4 bases, V lost 6 bases, and 11 bases had no gene match. CDR3 length equals 15 residues. In DNA form, the CDR3 reads TGTGCCAGCAGTCCCGACAGGGTAGCCTTCTATGGCTACACCTTC. It is translated as CASSPDRVAFYGYTF. Full variable domain (outside the CDR3, taken from reference TRBV11-2 and TRBJ1-2): EAGVAQSPRYKIIEKRQSVAFWCNPISGHATLYWYQQILGQGPKLLIQFQNNGVVDDSQLPKDRFSAERLKGVDSTLKIQPAKLEDSAVYLCASSPDRVAFYGYTFGSGTRLTVV.

This chain joins TRBV3-1 (or the pseudogene TRBV3-2) and TRBJ2-3; a weak D match, TRBD2 (6 bases). V was cut by 1 base and J by 6 bases, with 17 bases left in between. The CDR3 spans 16 residues. Germline V gives CDR1 LGHDT, CDR2 YNNKEL (reference sequence). The CDR3 nucleotides are TGTGCCAGCAGCCAAGGTTGGGACTCCCGAGGGGATACGCAGTATTTT. This translates into CASSQGWDSRGDTQYF.

This sequence joins TRBV3-1 (or the pseudogene TRBV3-2) and TRBJ2-2; 10 nucleotides match TRBD2. Germline V gene lookup returns CDR1 LGHDT and CDR2 YNNKEL (reference sequence). This CDR3 contains 15 residues. V gave up 4 bases and J gave up 5 bases; unmatched junction bases: 4. The CDR3, as DNA: TGTGCCAGCAGCCGGGTAGCGGGAGGAACCGGGGAGCTGTTTTTT. This gives the protein CASSRVAGGTGELFF.

This clone was seen once. This chain connects TRBV6-5 to TRBJ1-3; maybe TRBD1 (6 bases). The CDR3 is made up of 15 amino acids. V lost 4 bases, J lost 0 bases, and 10 bases lay in between. CDR1 and CDR2 (germline): MNHEY, SVGAGI. The CDR3 nucleotides are TGTGCCAGCAGTTTCGAAGGGGGCTCTGGAAACACCATATATTTT. Translated, it gives CASSFEGGSGNTIYF.

V gene TRBV12-5 combines with J gene TRBJ2-1; TRBD1 matches 8 bases. The ends lost 2 bases at V and 0 bases at J; junction bases unmatched: 12. The V gene's germline CDR1 is LGHNT and CDR2 FRNRAP. This CDR3 has 19 amino acids. CDR3 amino acids: CASGLRDTGGIGSYNEQFF. The CDR3 DNA is TGTGCTAGTGGTTTGAGGGATACAGGGGGAATTGGCTCCTACAATGAGCAGTTCTTC.

This chain uses TRBV5-1 with TRBJ2-7, with TRBD2 matching over 9 bases. V trimming: 5 bases; J trimming: 3 bases; junction bases outside the gene matches: 12. Germline V lookup: CDR1 SGHRS, CDR2 YFSETQ. The CDR3 contains 16 residues. The CDR3 DNA sequence: TGCGCCAGCAGGCTCAGTGGTAGCGGGGGAAACTACGAGCAGTACTTC. As protein: CASRLSGSGGNYEQYF.

The chain is built from TRBV19 and TRBJ1-2; 9 nucleotides agree with TRBD1. J was trimmed by 6 bases and V by 7 bases; bases with no gene match: 6. The germline CDR1 and CDR2 sequences are LNHDA and SQIVND (reference sequence). The CDR3 extends over 13 amino acids. The CDR3 coding sequence is TGTGCCAGTACCGAGACAGGGGGAAATGGCTACACCTTC. As protein: CASTETGGNGYTF.

The chain employs TRBV15 and TRBJ2-3; D remains ambiguous. The germline V gene has CDR1 LNHNV and CDR2 YYDKDF (reference sequence). This CDR3 has 13 residues. Trimming stripped 0 bases from V and 4 bases from J, with 5 bases between. CDR3 in DNA: TGTGCCACCAGCAGAGATCCGGCAGATACGCAGTATTTT. Protein sequence: CATSRDPADTQYF. Full variable domain (missing parts from reference TRBV15 and TRBJ2-3): DAMVIQNPRYQVTQFGKPVTLSCSQTLNHNVMYWYQQKSSQAPKLLFHYYDKDFNNEADTPDNFQSRRPNTSFCFLDIRSPGLGDTAMYLCATSRDPADTQYFGPGTRLTVL.

The J gene is TRBJ2-1, the V gene TRBV9; D is unclear. V was clipped by 5 bases and J by 9 bases, with 9 bases between them. The germline V gene encodes CDR1 SGDLS and CDR2 YYNGEE. The length of the CDR3 is 11 residues. CDR3 protein: CASRANGEQFF. DNA for the CDR3: TGTGCCAGCAGAGCAAATGGTGAGCAGTTCTTC.

The chain uses TRBV12-3 or TRBV12-4 and TRBJ1-2; D is possibly TRBD1 (6 bases). V lost 5 bases and J 5 bases, leaving 12 bases between the germline ends. The CDR3 sequence is 13 residues long. This CDR3 is CASSGTRRYGYTF. The CDR3 DNA follows: TGTGCCAGCAGTGGGACACGTAGATATGGCTACACCTTC.